Listed below are T cell receptor beta chains from one sample, sequenced in a study of blood T cell repertoires in COVID-19. The data were produced by immunoSEQ multiplex PCR, yet TCRdb's version contains in-frame clones alone and is incomplete. The data contain approximately 75,000 clones, more than 80% of them singletons. Sequenced input: peripheral blood. All receptors come from a human donor in a cohort sampled during active COVID-19. Both conserved end residues are part of each CDR3. Fields, in order: CDR3 DNA, CDR3 protein, D gene, J gene, V gene, clone size. D genes are given only for firm matches. The size entry is marked missing in some rows and otherwise reads once, few, many or a size class.

DNA: TGTGCCAGCAGTGACCGAGGTCTTGCTGAAAAACTGTTTTTT
CDR3: CASSDRGLAEKLFF
D: -
J: TRBJ1-4
V: TRBV6-1
size: once

DNA: TGTGCCAGCAGCTTGACTAGCGGGGTCTATTATTACACAGATACGCAGTATTTT
CDR3: CASSLTSGVYYYTDTQYF
D: TRBD2
J: TRBJ2-3
V: TRBV11-2
size: -

DNA: TGTGCCAGCAGGAACCCGGGACTAGCGGGGGAGCCCGGGGAGCTGTTTTTT
CDR3: CASRNPGLAGEPGELFF
D: TRBD2
J: TRBJ2-2
V: TRBV7-9
size: -

DNA: TGTGCCAGCAGCTTTAGCGGGGGGCAAGAGACCCAGTACTTC
CDR3: CASSFSGGQETQYF
D: TRBD2
J: TRBJ2-5
V: TRBV9
size: once

DNA: TGCGCCAGCAGCCAAGCGGTTTCCACCGGGGAGCTGTTTTTT
CDR3: CASSQAVSTGELFF
D: -
J: TRBJ2-2
V: TRBV4-1
size: few

DNA: TGCAGTGCCACTACAGGGGTAGGCTACACCTTC
CDR3: CSATTGVGYTF
D: TRBD1
J: TRBJ1-2
V: TRBV20-1
size: -

DNA: TGTGCCAGCAGTGGTACAGGGTCTCTCAGTTTGAATAGCAATCAGCCCCAGCATTTT
CDR3: CASSGTGSLSLNSNQPQHF
D: -
J: TRBJ1-5
V: TRBV6-1
size: few

DNA: TGTGCCAGCAGCTACCGCCCGGGACTTGAGAGGGAAGAGACCCAGTACTTC
CDR3: CASSYRPGLEREETQYF
D: -
J: TRBJ2-5
V: TRBV3-1/TRBV3-2
size: -

DNA: TGTGCCAGCAGCCAGTACTCTGGGACTAGCGGGGGGGCCGGGGGGAAATCCTACGAGCAGTACTTC
CDR3: CASSQYSGTSGGAGGKSYEQYF
D: TRBD2
J: TRBJ2-7
V: TRBV4-2
size: -

DNA: TGTGCCAGTAGTGCCCGACACCTCGGGGTCTCCTACGAGCAGTACTTC
CDR3: CASSARHLGVSYEQYF
D: -
J: TRBJ2-7
V: TRBV19
size: -

DNA: TGTGCCAGCAGGTTGTGGGGACAGAGATACAATGAGCAGTTCTTC
CDR3: CASRLWGQRYNEQFF
D: TRBD1
J: TRBJ2-1
V: TRBV11-2
size: -

DNA: TGTGCCAGCAGCGTTAGAACCTTCTACGAGCAGTACTTC
CDR3: CASSVRTFYEQYF
D: -
J: TRBJ2-7
V: TRBV9
size: -

DNA: TGTGCCAGCAGCTTGCGGGGGGGCCCCACAGATACGCAGTATTTT
CDR3: CASSLRGGPTDTQYF
D: TRBD2
J: TRBJ2-3
V: TRBV6-4
size: -

DNA: TGTGCCAGCAGCTTAGATGCTAGCGGGGTGTCCTACGAGCAGTACTTC
CDR3: CASSLDASGVSYEQYF
D: TRBD2
J: TRBJ2-7
V: TRBV7-2
size: -

DNA: TGTGCCAGCACCGAGTGGGGGGGAGAAGAGACCCAGTACTTC
CDR3: CASTEWGGEETQYF
D: TRBD2
J: TRBJ2-5
V: TRBV2
size: -

DNA: TGTGCCAGTAACGGGGGGAACACCGGGGAGCTGTTTTTT
CDR3: CASNGGNTGELFF
D: -
J: TRBJ2-2
V: TRBV19
size: -

DNA: TGCGCCAGCAGCCGATCGACATCCCCGGCAACACCCCTCCACTTT
CDR3: CASSRSTSPATPLHF
D: -
J: TRBJ1-6
V: TRBV5-1
size: -

DNA: TGTGCCAGCAGCTTAAGGTCAGGGGTGAACACTGAAGCTTTCTTT
CDR3: CASSLRSGVNTEAFF
D: -
J: TRBJ1-1
V: TRBV11-2
size: -

DNA: TGTGCCAGCAGCTCCTCCAGGAGGGTAGCAAGGGGCGAGCAGTACTTC
CDR3: CASSSSRRVARGEQYF
D: -
J: TRBJ2-7
V: TRBV5-8
size: -

DNA: TGCGCCAGCAGCACAGGGACAGACTATGGCTACACCTTC
CDR3: CASSTGTDYGYTF
D: TRBD1
J: TRBJ1-2
V: TRBV5-1
size: -

DNA: TGTGCCATCAGTGAGTCGGGAGATAATTCACCCCTCCACTTT
CDR3: CAISESGDNSPLHF
D: -
J: TRBJ1-6
V: TRBV10-3
size: -

DNA: TGTGCCAGCAGGGGACAGGGGAGCGAGCAGTTCTTC
CDR3: CASRGQGSEQFF
D: TRBD1
J: TRBJ2-1
V: TRBV12-3/TRBV12-4
size: -

DNA: TGTGCCAGCTCGGGAAGGGACAATCAGCCCCAGCATTTT
CDR3: CASSGRDNQPQHF
D: -
J: TRBJ1-5
V: TRBV6-6
size: -

DNA: TGCGCCAGCAGCCTGGGGGGGGGCGGAAGCACAGATACGCAGTATTTT
CDR3: CASSLGGGGSTDTQYF
D: -
J: TRBJ2-3
V: TRBV5-1
size: -

DNA: TGTGCCAGCAGGAGGGGGCAGATCAATCAGCCCCAGCATTTT
CDR3: CASRRGQINQPQHF
D: TRBD1
J: TRBJ1-5
V: TRBV2
size: -

DNA: TGCGCCAGCAGCGTGGGACAGGGTAGCACAGATACGCAGTATTTT
CDR3: CASSVGQGSTDTQYF
D: TRBD1
J: TRBJ2-3
V: TRBV5-1
size: -

DNA: TGTGCCAGCGCGTCCATTTCCCGCGAGCAGTACTTC
CDR3: CASASISREQYF
D: -
J: TRBJ2-7
V: TRBV12-3/TRBV12-4
size: -

DNA: TGTGCCAGCAGGGCGACAGGGGGCAAGGGCTATGGCTACACCTTC
CDR3: CASRATGGKGYGYTF
D: TRBD1
J: TRBJ1-2
V: TRBV7-4
size: -

DNA: TGCGCCAGCAGCTTGGGTGGGACAGGGTGGCGCGAGCAGTACTTC
CDR3: CASSLGGTGWREQYF
D: TRBD1
J: TRBJ2-7
V: TRBV5-1
size: -

DNA: TGTGCCAGCAGCTTAGCGGAGGGTCAGCCACTAGCGGGATTCTACGAGCAGTACTTC
CDR3: CASSLAEGQPLAGFYEQYF
D: TRBD2
J: TRBJ2-7
V: TRBV7-6
size: -

DNA: TGTGCCAGCAGCTTAATTAGCGGGGGGGCAGATACGCAGTATTTT
CDR3: CASSLISGGADTQYF
D: TRBD2
J: TRBJ2-3
V: TRBV11-2
size: -

DNA: TGTGCCAGCAGCCCTCCCGGGGTATCCCTCCACTTT
CDR3: CASSPPGVSLHF
D: -
J: TRBJ1-6
V: TRBV7-9
size: -

DNA: TGCGCCAGCAGTACCCAGCGGGTCAATGAGCAGTTCTTC
CDR3: CASSTQRVNEQFF
D: -
J: TRBJ2-1
V: TRBV10-1
size: -

DNA: TGCGCCAGCAGCCAATCGCAGGTCTTGGAGACCCAGTACTTC
CDR3: CASSQSQVLETQYF
D: -
J: TRBJ2-5
V: TRBV4-3
size: -

DNA: TGTGCCACCAGCTCACGGGACTCCTACTACGAGCAGTACTTC
CDR3: CATSSRDSYYEQYF
D: -
J: TRBJ2-7
V: TRBV15
size: -

DNA: TGTGCCAGTAGTATGGGGGGGAACTATGGCTACACCTTC
CDR3: CASSMGGNYGYTF
D: -
J: TRBJ1-2
V: TRBV19
size: -

DNA: TGCGCCAGCAGCTTGGCTTCTGGGGCCAACGTCCTGACTTTC
CDR3: CASSLASGANVLTF
D: -
J: TRBJ2-6
V: TRBV5-1
size: -

DNA: TGTGCCAGCTCGCTTACAGGGGATAACTATGGCTACACCTTC
CDR3: CASSLTGDNYGYTF
D: TRBD1
J: TRBJ1-2
V: TRBV18
size: -

DNA: TGTGCCAGCAGTTACTCATCAGGGGGCAGCGGCTACACCTTC
CDR3: CASSYSSGGSGYTF
D: TRBD1
J: TRBJ1-2
V: TRBV6-2/TRBV6-3
size: once

DNA: TGTGCCAGCAGTTCCCTTCCGGGACAGGCTGAAGCTTTCTTT
CDR3: CASSSLPGQAEAFF
D: TRBD1
J: TRBJ1-1
V: TRBV27
size: -

DNA: TGTGCCAGCAGTGGGGGACAGATTTACAATCAGCCCCAGCATTTT
CDR3: CASSGGQIYNQPQHF
D: TRBD1
J: TRBJ1-5
V: TRBV28
size: -

DNA: TGTGCCAGCAGTACTAGTTCGTCCACAGATACGCAGTATTTT
CDR3: CASSTSSSTDTQYF
D: -
J: TRBJ2-3
V: TRBV6-5
size: -